This T cell receptor beta chain originates from a study of blood T cell repertoires in COVID-19. Measured with immunoSEQ multiplex PCR; TCRdb has only the in-frame clones, and not every one. Of hundreds of thousands of clones in the sample, more than 85% were seen once. This sequence was found in a man between 60 and 75 years old with acute or convalescent COVID-19. Sequencing was performed on peripheral blood.

The CDR3 protein is CASASGAQGGKLFF. The CDR3 DNA sequence: TGTGCCAGCGCATCCGGCGCGCAGGGAGGAAAACTGTTTTTT. The rearrangement uses TRBV28 and TRBJ1-4, with D possibly being TRBD1 (5 bases). The CDR3 sequence is 14 residues long. V lost 8 bases and J 10 bases, leaving 20 bases between the germline ends. Germline loops: CDR1 MDHEN, CDR2 SYDVKM.